The table lists the clone carrying this T cell receptor (beta chain) with a few counts. No antigen is known for it. The CDR3 has 18 residues. The germline V gene encodes CDR1 SGHTA and CDR2 FQGNSA. Trimming removed 0 bases at V and 6 bases at J, with 22 bases between. With a J-beta primer mix and a sample-barcoded 5' primer, a second PCR ran about 7 to 12 cycles. TCRdb re-called the 5' RACE reads with MiXCR, one entry per CDR3 protein. The sample lists roughly 1.5 million distinct CDR3 sequences; roughly 43% were seen once. This sample was included in a study of blood T cells in healthy people across ages. Study conclusions and caveats: With donor CMV status unknown, expanded clonotype changes were possibly confounded. Age advanced and TCR beta diversity per million T cells fell, roughly linearly.

Sequenced input: blood. The receptor comes from a woman between 18 and 29 years old in good health. This sequence joins TRBV7-2 and TRBJ2-3; perhaps D is TRBD1 or TRBD2 (5 bases each). DNA of the CDR3: TGTGCCAGCAGCTTAGCGGGGGTGGGCGCCGTGAAGAGGGATACGCAGTATTTT. Encoded protein: CASSLAGVGAVKRDTQYF.